These T cell receptor beta chains were read from a single sample in a study of a mutant IDH1 vaccine in newly diagnosed glioma. The repertoire was sequenced with immunoSEQ multiplex PCR; TCRdb's copy has only in-frame clones and lacks some. This sample has about 30,000 clones, with almost 85% found just once. The sequences come from PBMCs, collected from a glioma patient treated with radiotherapy, temozolomide or both. These receptors all come from a man under 40 with glioma. Each CDR3 is given with its conserved first and last residue.

j_call v_call cdr3_aa
TRBJ2-7 TRBV29-1 CSVSPGQGPGEQYF
TRBJ2-7 TRBV2 CASRLAVLSYEQYF
TRBJ2-7 TRBV6-1 CASSVGTSGRALLYF
TRBJ2-7 TRBV7-2 CASSSVQWGLSYEQYF
TRBJ2-7 TRBV5-1 CASSPTPGTSGYEQYF
TRBJ1-6 TRBV2 CASTLAGGTSPLHF
TRBJ1-1 TRBV28 CASSLVGGASTEAFF
TRBJ2-1 TRBV5-4 CASSLDRYNEQFF
TRBJ1-2 TRBV9 CASSESGARGYTF
TRBJ2-3 TRBV11-3 CASRGGSTDTQYF
TRBJ1-6 TRBV9 CASSVEAEGSGSPLHF
TRBJ2-2 TRBV6-5 CASSYREGGTGELFF
TRBJ2-7 TRBV27 CASSLKGGYAYEQYF
TRBJ2-3 TRBV27 CASSLSIPDHLDTQYF
TRBJ2-7 TRBV13 CASSSRLQHFNYEQYF
TRBJ1-1 TRBV2 CASSEMGQRGTEAFF
TRBJ2-7 TRBV29-1 CSVDSTGLSYEQYF
TRBJ2-2 TRBV4-1 CASSQDGLGGRELFF
TRBJ2-7 TRBV19 CASSSPGQGAYEQYF
TRBJ2-1 TRBV9 CASSVDSEQFF
TRBJ2-1 TRBV7-2 CASSLGAVNEQFF
TRBJ1-2 TRBV28 CASSSETGYYGYTF
TRBJ2-3 TRBV9 CASSSDYTDTQYF
TRBJ1-3 TRBV11-2 CASSLSLTLGGNTIYF
TRBJ2-2 TRBV6-1 CASSELAGGTGELFF
TRBJ1-5 TRBV6-6 CASSPDSNQPQHF
TRBJ1-1 TRBV6-5 CASSYLGVRTEAFF
TRBJ2-2 TRBV5-6 CASSLEGSGELFF
TRBJ1-1 TRBV6-1 CAVQRGDTEAFF
TRBJ1-1 TRBV5-1 CASSRGVFPPFF
TRBJ1-3 TRBV9 CASSVSSGQYGGNTIYF
TRBJ2-7 TRBV11-2 CATLLGTGNYEQYF
TRBJ2-2 TRBV6-1 CASSVLSNTGELFF
TRBJ2-7 TRBV29-1 CSVAQDRDPEEQYF
TRBJ2-3 TRBV30 CAGRGLAITDTQYF
TRBJ1-2 TRBV7-9 CASSWSYGYTF
TRBJ2-7 TRBV19 CASSIEGPPKDYEQYF
TRBJ2-5 TRBV5-1 CASSPGVGYQETQYF
TRBJ2-5 TRBV5-6 CASSFWVRKLQETQYF
TRBJ2-3 TRBV19 CASSTEGLAGTDTQYF
TRBJ2-7 TRBV2 CASRLQGNSYEQYF
TRBJ2-2 TRBV5-6 CASSRGGGIGELFF
TRBJ1-2 TRBV6-5 CASSYQGVGNGYTF
TRBJ1-4 TRBV7-9 CASSLGNEKLFF
TRBJ1-2 TRBV28 CASSGTLLGYGYTF
TRBJ1-1 TRBV2 CASTSGTSRTEAFF
TRBJ1-4 TRBV5-6 CASSSGQGFEKLFF
TRBJ2-5 TRBV7-2 CASSLELTQETQYF
TRBJ1-2 TRBV25-1 CASRDRGLGYGYTF
TRBJ1-4 TRBV5-6 CASSLAQGRCFLEKLFF
TRBJ1-2 TRBV6-5 CASSLVGAPGGYTF
TRBJ2-3 TRBV5-1 CASRTLTDTQYF
TRBJ2-5 TRBV19 CASSIDLETKRETQYF
TRBJ2-1 TRBV30 CAWSEGQVNHNEQFF
TRBJ1-5 TRBV15 CATSRDLGQPQHF
TRBJ1-3 TRBV29-1 CSVEDRGFTSSGNTIYF
TRBJ1-3 TRBV28 CASGQGRNTIYF